The entry below describes one TCR beta chain. Generated by immunoSEQ multiplex PCR, the TCRdb table keeps only in-frame clones and is missing some. The data hold just under 100,000 clones, with more than 80% observed a single time. This specimen comes from a study of control samples from healthy donors and cancer patients. The clonotype comes from a man younger than 35 in good health. Material: blood.

The CDR3: CASRGTGQAKNEQYF. The CDR3 nucleotides read TGCGCCAGCAGGGGGACGGGACAGGCTAAAAACGAGCAGTACTTC. The chain has TRBV10-2 and TRBJ2-7; 8 nucleotides line up with TRBD1. The CDR3 covers 15 residues. CDR1 WSHSY and CDR2 SAAADI come from the germline V gene. J gave up 5 bases and V 6 bases, and 12 bases lay outside the gene matches.